The T cell receptor beta chain described here comes from a study of T-cell reconstitution after alpha-beta-depleted transplantation in children. Regarding the study as a whole: The origin of high day-60 TCRbeta diversity in some patients lay in surviving recipient T cells and thymic progenitors. The main origin of T-cell counts and diversity one year after transplant was newly produced T cells. Alpha-beta T cells present about two months after transplant were reported to originate from several hundred expanded graft clones.

This clonotype was detected a few times. Its specificity is not known. A TCRbeta library incorporating unique molecular identifiers was prepared. TCRdb reanalysed the PCR reads using MiXCR and keeps one entry per CDR3 protein. The sample lists fewer than 35,000 distinct CDR3 sequences, about 18% occurring once. The length of the CDR3 is 15 residues. The germline V gene has CDR1 SGHDT and CDR2 YYEEEE. Trimming stripped 0 bases from V and 8 bases from J, with 15 bases between. The receptor was derived from a male patient under 10 years old who had a stem cell transplant for acute lymphoblastic leukemia, so the T cells may come from the graft donor. The gene calls are TRBV5-6 and TRBJ2-4; D remains ambiguous. Here the sequenced sample was PBMCs, mostly from graft donor cells, taken 60 days after TCRalphabeta/CD19-depleted stem cell transplant. The CDR3 region is CASSLVVGSKHIQYF. The CDR3 DNA reads as TGTGCCAGCAGCTTGGTTGTGGGATCCAAGCACATTCAGTACTTC.